These 8 T cell receptor beta chains originate from one sample sequenced in a study of T cells after yellow fever vaccination. One entry per CDR3 protein results from TCRdb running MiXCR on the 5' RACE reads. The data contain 300,000 to 350,000 distinct CDR3 sequences, approximately 4.5% of them singletons. The sample here was PBMCs, taken 15 days after the yellow fever booster vaccination. Receptors were obtained from a man aged 18 to 30 who received the YFV17D yellow fever vaccine.

There are many counts of this clonotype. The rearrangement links TRBV7-2 to TRBJ2-7; D is perhaps TRBD1 or TRBD2 (5 bases each). The CDR3 spans 12 residues. CDR1 is SGHTA and CDR2 is FQGNSA in the germline V gene. Trimming removed 5 bases from V and 6 bases from J, with 11 bases in between. CDR3 sequence reads: CASSGGRGEQYF. In nucleotides, the CDR3 is TGTGCCAGCAGCGGGGGACGGGGCGAGCAGTACTTC.

This clonotype showed up many times. This chain connects TRBV6-5 to TRBJ2-7; TRBD2 aligns across 7 bases. Trimming at V came to 3 bases and at J to 3 bases, leaving 8 bases not matched to a gene. The germline V gene has CDR1 MNHEY and CDR2 SVGAGI. The CDR3 runs 15 residues. This CDR3 is CASSYWVAGDYEQYF. DNA for the CDR3: TGTGCCAGCAGTTATTGGGTCGCGGGGGACTACGAGCAGTACTTC.

This clonotype showed up many times. The chain combines TRBV7-9 with TRBJ2-3; 11 nucleotides agree with TRBD2. The CDR3 sequence is 17 residues long. In germline, CDR1 is SEHNR, CDR2 FQNEAQ (reference sequence). Unmatched junction bases numbered 8, after V lost 5 bases and J lost 1 base. The CDR3 sequence is CASSRLTTSGGTDTQYF. For the CDR3, the DNA is TGTGCCAGCAGCCGACTTACGACTAGCGGGGGCACAGATACGCAGTATTTT.

This clonotype showed up just a few times. The CDR3 DNA reads as TGTGCCAGCAGCTTATCCATTTCTTCGGGGGCGGGAAACATTCAGTACTTC. Its protein is CASSLSISSGAGNIQYF. The chain has TRBV7-3 and TRBJ2-4; D possibly uses TRBD1 or TRBD2 (6 bases each). This CDR3 spans 17 amino acids. CDR1 is SGHTA and CDR2 is FQGTGA in the germline V gene. Trimming pared 2 bases from V and 6 bases from J, leaving 20 bases between.

The V and J genes are TRBV7-2 and TRBJ1-2; a weak D match, TRBD1 (5 bases). The germline CDR1 and CDR2 sequences are SGHTA and FQGNSA. V lost 5 bases, J lost 3 bases, and 19 bases lay in between. The CDR3 sequence is 16 residues long. Written as DNA, the CDR3 is TGTGCCAGCAGCGTCGGGGACTTCCGCCACTACTATGGCTACACCTTC. It translates to CASSVGDFRHYYGYTF.

This clonotype was recorded at least ten times. This chain uses TRBV5-1 with TRBJ1-1; 7 bases agree with TRBD1. Germline V lookup: CDR1 SGHRS, CDR2 YFSETQ. V lost 2 bases to trimming and J lost 7 bases; unmatched junction nucleotides: 8. The CDR3 extends over 14 amino acids. The CDR3 DNA follows: TGCGCCAGCAGCTTAGCGGGGCAGGGGGATGAAGCTTTCTTT. Protein: CASSLAGQGDEAFF. Full variable domain (missing parts from reference TRBV5-1 and TRBJ1-1): KAGVTQTPRYLIKTRGQQVTLSCSPISGHRSVSWYQQTPGQGLQFLFEYFSETQRNKGNFPGRFSGRQFSNSRSEMNVSTLELGDSALYLCASSLAGQGDEAFFGQGTRLTVV.

The chain carries TRBV6-5 and TRBJ1-6; 7 bases match TRBD1. Germline V gives CDR1 MNHEY, CDR2 SVGAGI. There are 15 residues in the CDR3. J gave up 9 bases and V 4 bases, and 9 bases lay outside the gene matches. In nucleotides, the CDR3 is TGTGCCAGCAGTTTCACGACAGGGCTCTCTTCACCCCTCCACTTT. Residues: CASSFTTGLSSPLHF.

The rearrangement joins TRBV9 to TRBJ2-5, with D uncertain. V lost 0 bases and J 5 bases, leaving 11 bases between the germline ends. The germline V gene has CDR1 SGDLS and CDR2 YYNGEE. The CDR3 has 14 residues. The CDR3 sequence: CASSVELGPETQYF. Written as DNA, the CDR3 is TGTGCCAGCAGCGTAGAGTTGGGTCCGGAGACCCAGTACTTC.